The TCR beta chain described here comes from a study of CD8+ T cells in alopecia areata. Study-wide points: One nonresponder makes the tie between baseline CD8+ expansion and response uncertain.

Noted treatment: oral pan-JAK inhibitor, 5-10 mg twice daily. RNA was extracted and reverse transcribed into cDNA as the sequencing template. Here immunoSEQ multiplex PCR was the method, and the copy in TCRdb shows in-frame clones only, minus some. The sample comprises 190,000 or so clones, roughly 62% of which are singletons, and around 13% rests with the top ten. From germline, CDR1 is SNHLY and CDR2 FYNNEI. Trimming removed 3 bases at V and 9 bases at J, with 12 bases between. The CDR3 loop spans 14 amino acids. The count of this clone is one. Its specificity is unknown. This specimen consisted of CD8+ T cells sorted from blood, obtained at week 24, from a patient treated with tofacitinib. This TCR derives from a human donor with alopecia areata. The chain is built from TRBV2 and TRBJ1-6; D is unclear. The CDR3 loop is CASSESSNGSPLHF. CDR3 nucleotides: TGTGCCAGCAGTGAGTCATCTAACGGTTCACCCCTCCACTTT. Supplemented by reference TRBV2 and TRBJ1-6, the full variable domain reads EPEVTQTPSHQVTQMGQEVILRCVPISNHLYFYWYRQILGQKVEFLVSFYNNEISEKSEIFDDQFSVERPDGSNFTLKIRSTKLEDSAMYFCASSESSNGSPLHFGNGTRLTVT.